This T cell receptor beta chain was sequenced in a study of blood T cell repertoires in COVID-19. Study at large: The United States, Italy and Spain were the sources of the acute and convalescent COVID-19 samples. T cells, B-cell-depleted T cells, or PBMCs supplied cDNA or gDNA.

The V end was cut by 6 bases, the J end by 0 bases, with 11 bases between. Per the germline V gene, CDR1 is SQVTM and CDR2 is ANQGSEA. This CDR3 is 13 amino acids long. Study processing details: Amplified reference gene primers provided the basis for estimating nucleated cell counts. Sequenced by immunoSEQ multiplex PCR; TCRdb stores in-frame clones only, minus some. The V and J calls and clone size come from that table; D and trimming were worked out from the DNA. Found here are some 29,000 clones, 80% to 95% of them singletons; the top ten hold 1%. Sequencing was done on a sample of peripheral blood. V is TRBV29-1 and J is TRBJ1-1, with D tentatively TRBD1 (5 bases). This TCR was sampled from a man between 70 and 80 years old with active or convalescent COVID-19. CDR3 sequence reads: CSVGQGLNTEAFF. DNA for the CDR3: TGCAGCGTAGGCCAGGGATTGAACACTGAAGCTTTCTTT.